The clone carrying this T cell receptor (beta chain) was picked up a small number of times. Antigen unknown. This sample is drawn from a study of molecular identifiers for immune sequencing clone quantification. Study at large: For replicates, RNA isolated from approximately 22,000 or 94,000 naive CD8 cells was divided into five portions, of which four were sequenced. Overall study findings and caveats: Naive cells had under 1% of molecules in clones above 20 RNA copies, effectors over 97%.

TCRdb passed the PCR reads through MiXCR, listing each CDR3 protein once. Among more than 550,000 distinct CDR3 sequences listed, around 25% were seen once. Germline CDR1 SGDLS, CDR2 YYNGEE. The CDR3 runs to 15 residues. V lost 1 base and J lost 1; bases outside the gene matches: 1. In the sort, naive CD8 T cells were defined as CD8+CD4-CCR7+CD45RA+. The clonotype originates from a human donor in good health. Some libraries in this study had Jurkat cell RNA spiked in. Material: naive CD8+ T cells from blood, with Jurkat cell RNA spiked in. Noted subset: FACS-sorted CD8+CD4-CCR7+CD45RA+ naive T cells. The chain employs TRBV9 and TRBJ2-7; 11 bases align to TRBD2. The CDR3 loop reads CASSVSSGRSYEQYF. Written as DNA, the CDR3 is TGTGCCAGCAGCGTATCTAGCGGGAGGTCCTACGAGCAGTACTTC.